The text below deals with one T cell receptor beta chain. MiXCR, applied by TCRdb to the 5' RACE reads, yields one record per CDR3 protein. The sample includes around 240,000 distinct CDR3 sequences, about 11% of them seen just once. Deletions cut 2 bases from V and 3 bases from J, with 2 bases between. CDR3 size: 12 residues. The source of the sample is a study of identical twins. Sequenced material: memory T cells sorted from blood. This chain joins TRBV12-3 or TRBV12-4 and TRBJ1-5; no clear D gene. This TCR derives from a man aged 50-60 years in good health. The DNA for the CDR3 is TGTGCCAGCAGTTTATTCAATCAGCCCCAGCATTTT. Translating gives CASSLFNQPQHF.